This TCR beta chain emerged from a study of cytomegalovirus exposure and HLA in healthy donors. Study-level findings and limits: The authors listed approximately 150 TCR beta chains as cytomegalovirus-associated.

The V gene's germline CDR1 is SGHRS and CDR2 YFSETQ. The CDR3 contains 12 residues. Trimming took off 1 base at V and 4 bases at J, with 5 bases between the two ends. Primers included in the PCR were 60 Vbeta and 13 Jbeta primers. The data were produced by immunoSEQ multiplex PCR, yet TCRdb's version contains in-frame clones alone and is incomplete. The sample comprises more than 100,000 clones, about 87% of which are singletons, and roughly 5.2% rests with the top ten. As concerns this clone: Its antigen is not identified.

The chain carries TRBV5-1 and TRBJ1-1; TRBD1 is a possible D gene (5 bases). The sequencing input was PBMCs. The receptor's source is a woman in her twenties or thirties in good health and CMV-seronegative. The CDR3 DNA reads as TGCGCCAGCAGCTTGAGGGGCACTGAAGCTTTCTTT. It codes for CASSLRGTEAFF.